The 22 T cell receptor beta chains listed next were all sequenced from one sample in a study of cytomegalovirus exposure and HLA in healthy donors. 13 Jbeta primers and 60 Vbeta primers were used for the PCR. Sequencing used immunoSEQ multiplex PCR; TCRdb keeps in-frame clones, though not all of them. Of about 200,000 clones in the sample, approximately 86% were seen once. The sample comprised PBMCs. All receptors derive from a woman aged 25 to 45 in good health and CMV-seronegative.

The chain employs TRBV11-2 and TRBJ2-1; 14 bases line up with TRBD2. After removal of 4 bases from V and 9 bases from J, the junction contained 8 bases not matched to a gene. Germline lookup yields CDR1 SGHAT and CDR2 FQNNGV. This CDR3 is 16 amino acids long. The chain's CDR3 is CASSSEGLAGEGEQFF. Here the CDR3 DNA reads TGTGCCAGCAGCTCTGAGGGACTAGCGGGAGAAGGTGAGCAGTTCTTC.

The chain combines TRBV5-4 with TRBJ2-7, with TRBD2 matching 8 bases. The trim removed 3 bases at V and 5 bases at J, leaving 10 bases unmatched. Germline lookup yields CDR1 SGHNT and CDR2 YYREEE (reference sequence). The CDR3 is 15 residues long. This CDR3 reads CASSSRTSPYDEQYF. CDR3 sequence (DNA): TGTGCCAGCAGCTCCCGGACTAGCCCGTACGACGAGCAGTACTTC.

This rearrangement joins TRBV6-1 to TRBJ2-5; 8 nucleotides line up with TRBD1. V lost 2 bases and J lost 1; bases outside the gene matches: 6. Germline lookup yields CDR1 MNHNS and CDR2 SASEGT. The CDR3 spans 16 residues. In DNA, the CDR3 is TGTGCCAGCAGTGAACAGGGACAGGCAACCCAAGAGACCCAGTACTTC. Its protein is CASSEQGQATQETQYF.

This clone was picked up a small number of times. This chain links TRBV5-4 with TRBJ2-7, with 8 positions matching TRBD2. Unmatched junction bases numbered 9, after V lost 9 bases and J lost 4 bases. Germline CDR1 and CDR2: SGHNT and YYREEE (reference sequence). The CDR3 covers 13 residues. CDR3 nucleotide sequence: TGTGCCACCCATTATAGCGGGGCTTACGAGCAGTACTTC. Amino acid sequence: CATHYSGAYEQYF. Drawing the rest from reference TRBV5-4 and TRBJ2-7, the complete variable domain is ETGVTQSPTHLIKTRGQQVTLRCSSQSGHNTVSWYQQALGQGPQFIFQYYREEENGRGNFPPRFSGLQFPNYSSELNVNALELDDSALYLCATHYSGAYEQYFGPGTRLTVT.

The chain employs TRBV5-6 and TRBJ2-3, with D maybe TRBD1 (5 bases). Germline CDR1 is SGHDT and CDR2 is YYEEEE. The CDR3 has 16 residues. V dropped 4 bases and J dropped 4 bases, with 19 bases sitting between them. In nucleotides, the CDR3 is TGTGCCAGCAGCCTCCCCGGACACAGGAGTTCAGATACGCAGTATTTT. This encodes CASSLPGHRSSDTQYF.

V usage is TRBV10-3 and J usage is TRBJ2-5; 10 bases are a match to TRBD1. The better agreement between TRBJ2-7 and the DNA end casts doubt on the J call. Per germline, CDR1 ENHRY and CDR2 SYGVKD. The CDR3 contains 15 residues. CDR3 nucleotide sequence: TGTGCCATCAGTGGATCCCCGGGGGACAGGGGCGAGCAGTACTTC. As protein: CAISGSPGDRGEQYF.

V and J are TRBV29-1 and TRBJ2-7, with a possible D match to TRBD2 (5 bases). The length of the CDR3 is 12 residues. The germline CDR1 and CDR2 sequences are SQVTM and ANQGSEA. The V and J ends lost 5 bases and 2 bases respectively, with 10 bases between them. As DNA, the CDR3 is TGCAGCGTTCTCAGCGGAGCCTACGAGCAGTACTTC. This gives the protein CSVLSGAYEQYF.

This rearrangement joins TRBV7-9 to TRBJ2-5; 11 nucleotides align to TRBD1. J was trimmed by 4 bases and V by 4 bases; bases with no gene match: 5. Germline V gives CDR1 SEHNR, CDR2 FQNEAQ (reference sequence). The CDR3 sequence is 15 residues long. The CDR3 region has the DNA TGTGCCAGCAGCTCCGGACAGGGGGCCGGAGAGACCCAGTACTTC. Its translation is CASSSGQGAGETQYF. The full variable domain, in which reference TRBV7-9 and TRBJ2-5 provide the parts outside the CDR3, is DTGVSQNPRHKITKRGQNVTFRCDPISEHNRLYWYRQTLGQGPEFLTYFQNEAQLEKSRLLSDRFSAERPKGSFSTLEIQRTEQGDSAMYLCASSSGQGAGETQYFGPGTRLLVL.

V usage is TRBV9 and J usage is TRBJ2-2; D perhaps matches TRBD2 (6 bases). Germline CDR1 reads SGDLS; CDR2 reads YYNGEE. V gave up 4 bases and J gave up 5 bases, with 12 bases separating them. This CDR3 has 14 residues. This chain's CDR3 is CASSSARETGELFF. In nucleotides, the CDR3 is TGTGCCAGCAGCTCGGCCCGGGAGACCGGGGAGCTGTTTTTT.

The V call is TRBV7-8, the J call TRBJ2-2; 13 bases match TRBD2. Germline V gene lookup returns CDR1 SGHVS and CDR2 FQNEAQ. V gave up 5 bases and J gave up 1 base; unmatched junction bases: 7. This CDR3 comprises 18 residues. In DNA form, the CDR3 reads TGTGCCAGCAGCCGAACGACTAGCGGGGGGCAGAACACCGGGGAGCTGTTTTTT. It encodes CASSRTTSGGQNTGELFF.

The V and J genes are TRBV9 and TRBJ1-3; D uncertain. Germline CDR1 SGDLS, CDR2 YYNGEE. The V and J ends lost 0 bases and 3 bases respectively, with 13 bases between them. CDR3 length equals 16 residues. Here the CDR3 DNA reads TGTGCCAGCAGCGTAGGCCTGGGAGTAGGTGGAAACACCATATATTTT. Protein product: CASSVGLGVGGNTIYF.

The rearrangement links TRBV28 to TRBJ2-5, with D possibly being TRBD1 (6 bases). Deletions cut 5 bases from V and 4 bases from J, with 14 bases between. This CDR3 region has 14 residues. CDR1 is MDHEN and CDR2 is SYDVKM in the germline V gene. CDR3 sequence (DNA): TGTGCCAGCAGTCGTGGGGGCGCGGGAGAGACCCAGTACTTC. Translated, it gives CASSRGGAGETQYF.

The J gene is TRBJ1-5, the V gene TRBV6-1, with a possible D match to TRBD1 (6 bases). Deletions cut 0 bases from V and 3 bases from J, with 12 bases between. Germline-derived CDR1 and CDR2 are MNHNS and SASEGT. The CDR3 sequence is 16 residues long. In DNA, the CDR3 is TGTGCCAGCAGTGAAGCCATTAACAGGGACAATCAGCCCCAGCATTTT. As protein: CASSEAINRDNQPQHF.

The chain has TRBV28 and TRBJ1-5; 9 nucleotides align to TRBD1. From germline, CDR1 is MDHEN and CDR2 SYDVKM. V gave up 5 bases and J gave up 5 bases; unmatched junction bases: 4. The CDR3 has 14 amino acids. The chain's CDR3 is CASSPGQGHQPQHF. The DNA of the CDR3 is TGTGCCAGCAGTCCTGGACAGGGGCATCAGCCCCAGCATTTT.

The chain employs TRBV7-3 and TRBJ1-6, with a tentative D call TRBD1 (6 bases). The germline CDR1 and CDR2 sequences are SGHTA and FQGTGA. V was trimmed by 2 bases and J by 8 bases, leaving 10 bases between them. The CDR3 length is 14 residues. As DNA, the CDR3 is TGTGCCAGCAGCTTACAGGGGAGGGATTCACCCCTCCACTTT. Its protein product is CASSLQGRDSPLHF.

This chain links TRBV7-3 with TRBJ2-3; 10 bases are a match to TRBD2. V shed 5 bases, J shed 3 bases, and the junction held 2 bases outside the gene matches. The germline V gene has CDR1 SGHTA and CDR2 FQGTGA. The CDR3 totals 14 residues. CDR3 bases: TGTGCCAGCAGCCCGACTAGCGGGACAGATACGCAGTATTTT. Amino acid sequence: CASSPTSGTDTQYF.

The chain couples TRBV4-1 to TRBJ2-3; D is perhaps TRBD2 (6 bases). Germline-derived CDR1 and CDR2 are MGHRA and YSYEKL. V lost 2 bases and J 1 base, leaving 7 bases between the germline ends. The CDR3 has 14 amino acids. The CDR3 bases are TGCGCCAGCAGCCAACGGGAGCGCACAGATACGCAGTATTTT. Amino acid sequence: CASSQRERTDTQYF.

J is TRBJ2-4 and V is TRBV6-6; D is perhaps TRBD2 (5 bases). The CDR3 extends over 15 amino acids. Trimming removed 2 bases from V and 5 bases from J, with 13 bases in between. Germline CDR1 and CDR2: MNHNY and SVGAGI (reference sequence). The chain's CDR3 is CASSYPARVENIQYF. DNA of the CDR3: TGTGCCAGCAGTTACCCGGCGAGGGTGGAAAACATTCAGTACTTC.

The rearrangement links TRBV7-3 to TRBJ1-1; 11 nucleotides align to TRBD1. Germline V gene data show CDR1 as SGHTA and CDR2 as FQGTGA. The CDR3 sequence is 16 residues long. Trimming cost V 2 bases and J 8 bases; bases outside gene matches: 10. CDR3 region: CASSLVGTGGTPEAFF. CDR3 in DNA: TGTGCCAGCAGCTTAGTCGGGACAGGGGGGACACCAGAAGCTTTCTTT.

The V call is TRBV5-4, the J call TRBJ2-7; TRBD1 agrees at 7 bases. The CDR3 is 14 residues long. Germline trimming cut 5 bases from V and 2 bases from J; bases unmatched to any gene: 7. CDR1 and CDR2 from the germline V gene are SGHNT and YYREEE (reference sequence). CDR3 loop: CASSGTDGAYEQYF. The CDR3 bases are TGTGCCAGCAGTGGGACAGATGGCGCCTACGAGCAGTACTTC.

The genes are TRBV28 and TRBJ2-7, with TRBD1 identical over 9 bases. The CDR3 runs to 13 residues. Germline trimming cut 5 bases from V and 6 bases from J; bases unmatched to any gene: 5. Germline values: CDR1 MDHEN, CDR2 SYDVKM. As DNA, the CDR3 is TGTGCCAGCAGTCCCGGGACAGGGCGCGAGCAGTACTTC. Protein product: CASSPGTGREQYF.

This rearrangement joins TRBV27 to TRBJ2-2, with D perhaps matching TRBD2 (6 bases). The CDR3 totals 14 residues. Germline assignment: CDR1 MNHEY and CDR2 SMNVEV (reference sequence). The ends were cut back, 8 bases at V and 7 bases at J, with 17 bases in the middle. CDR3 in amino acids: CASRPIAAGGELFF. The CDR3 DNA follows: TGTGCCAGCCGACCCATAGCGGCCGGCGGGGAGCTGTTTTTT.